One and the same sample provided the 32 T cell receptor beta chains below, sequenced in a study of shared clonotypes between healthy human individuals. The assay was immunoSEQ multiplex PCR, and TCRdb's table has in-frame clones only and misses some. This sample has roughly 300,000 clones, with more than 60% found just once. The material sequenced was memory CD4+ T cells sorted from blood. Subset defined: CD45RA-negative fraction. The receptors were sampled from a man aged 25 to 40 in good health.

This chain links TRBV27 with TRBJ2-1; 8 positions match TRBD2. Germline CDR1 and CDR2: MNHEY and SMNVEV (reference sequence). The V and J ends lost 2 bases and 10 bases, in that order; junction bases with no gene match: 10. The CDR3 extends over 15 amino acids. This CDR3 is CASSLNAGGGGEQFF. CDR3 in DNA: TGTGCCAGCAGTTTAAATGCGGGAGGAGGTGGCGAGCAGTTCTTC.

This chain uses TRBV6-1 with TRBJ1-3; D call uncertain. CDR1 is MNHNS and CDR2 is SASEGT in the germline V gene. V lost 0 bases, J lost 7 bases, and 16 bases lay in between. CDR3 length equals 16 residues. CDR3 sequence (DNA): TGTGCCAGCAGTGAAGCTTCGGGTTCGGGGTCGAACACCATATATTTT. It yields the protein CASSEASGSGSNTIYF.

CDR3 sequence: CASSNRHEQYF. The CDR3 nucleotides are TGTGCCAGCAGTAACAGACACGAGCAGTACTTC. The V gene is TRBV6-1, the J gene TRBJ2-7; no reliable D call. V dropped 5 bases and J dropped 5 bases, with 7 bases sitting between them. The CDR3 sequence is 11 residues long. From germline, CDR1 is MNHNS and CDR2 SASEGT.

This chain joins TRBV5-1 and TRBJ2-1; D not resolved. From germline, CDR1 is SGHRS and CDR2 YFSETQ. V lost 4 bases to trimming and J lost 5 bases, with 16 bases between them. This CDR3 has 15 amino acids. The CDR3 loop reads CASSDKARSNNEQFF. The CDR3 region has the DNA TGCGCCAGCAGCGACAAGGCTAGATCGAACAATGAGCAGTTCTTC.

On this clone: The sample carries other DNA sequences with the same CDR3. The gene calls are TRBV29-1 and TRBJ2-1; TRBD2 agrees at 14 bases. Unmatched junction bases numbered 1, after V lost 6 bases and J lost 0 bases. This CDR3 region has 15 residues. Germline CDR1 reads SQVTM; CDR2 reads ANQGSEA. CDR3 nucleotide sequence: TGCAGCGTCGGACTAGCGGGAGGCTCCTACAATGAGCAGTTCTTC. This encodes CSVGLAGGSYNEQFF.

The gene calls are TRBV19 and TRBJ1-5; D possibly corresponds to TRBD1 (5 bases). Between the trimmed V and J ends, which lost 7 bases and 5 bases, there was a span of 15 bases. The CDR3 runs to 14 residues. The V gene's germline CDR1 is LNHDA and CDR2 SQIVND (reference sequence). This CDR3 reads CASKIRREDQPQHF. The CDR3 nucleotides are TGTGCCAGTAAAATCCGCAGGGAGGATCAGCCCCAGCATTTT.

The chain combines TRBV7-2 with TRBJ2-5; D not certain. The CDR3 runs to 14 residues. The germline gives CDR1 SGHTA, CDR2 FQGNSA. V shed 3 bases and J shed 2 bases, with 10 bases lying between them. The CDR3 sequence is CASSLNGGQETQYF. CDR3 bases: TGTGCCAGCAGCTTGAACGGCGGTCAAGAGACCCAGTACTTC.

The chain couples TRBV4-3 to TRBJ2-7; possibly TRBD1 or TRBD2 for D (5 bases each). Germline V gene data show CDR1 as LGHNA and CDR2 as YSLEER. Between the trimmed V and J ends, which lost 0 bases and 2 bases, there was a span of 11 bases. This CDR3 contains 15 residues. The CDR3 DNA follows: TGCGCCAGCAGCCAAGATCGTCGGGGCGCCTACGAGCAGTACTTC. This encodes CASSQDRRGAYEQYF.

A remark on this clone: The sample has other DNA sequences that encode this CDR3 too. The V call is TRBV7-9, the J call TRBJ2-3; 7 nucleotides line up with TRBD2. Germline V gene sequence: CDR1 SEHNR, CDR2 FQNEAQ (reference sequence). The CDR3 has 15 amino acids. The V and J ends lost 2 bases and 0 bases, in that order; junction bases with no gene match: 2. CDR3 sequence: CASSLSGISTDTQYF. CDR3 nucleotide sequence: TGTGCCAGCAGCTTAAGCGGGATAAGCACAGATACGCAGTATTTT.

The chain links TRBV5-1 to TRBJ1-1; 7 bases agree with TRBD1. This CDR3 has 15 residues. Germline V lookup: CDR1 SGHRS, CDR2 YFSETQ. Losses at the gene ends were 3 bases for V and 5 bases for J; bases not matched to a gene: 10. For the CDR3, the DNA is TGCGCCAGCAGCTACGACAGGGCCTATTTGACTGAAGCTTTCTTT. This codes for CASSYDRAYLTEAFF.

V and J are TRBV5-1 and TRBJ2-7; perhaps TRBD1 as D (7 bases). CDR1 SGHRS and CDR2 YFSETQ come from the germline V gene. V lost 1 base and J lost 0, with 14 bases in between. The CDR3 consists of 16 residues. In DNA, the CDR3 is TGCGCCAGCAGCTTGACCCCAGGGGGGAGCTCCTACGAGCAGTACTTC. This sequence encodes CASSLTPGGSSYEQYF. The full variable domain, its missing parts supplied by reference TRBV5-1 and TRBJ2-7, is KAGVTQTPRYLIKTRGQQVTLSCSPISGHRSVSWYQQTPGQGLQFLFEYFSETQRNKGNFPGRFSGRQFSNSRSEMNVSTLELGDSALYLCASSLTPGGSSYEQYFGPGTRLTVT.

The CDR3 DNA follows: TGTGCCAGTAAGCCCCAGGGGACCCCCTCTTCCCAAGATACGCAGTATTTT. It yields the protein CASKPQGTPSSQDTQYF. The V call is TRBV19, the J call TRBJ2-3, with D perhaps TRBD1 (6 bases). This CDR3 spans 17 amino acids. V was shortened by 7 bases and J by 5 bases, with 25 bases between the two germline ends. From germline, CDR1 is LNHDA and CDR2 SQIVND (reference sequence).

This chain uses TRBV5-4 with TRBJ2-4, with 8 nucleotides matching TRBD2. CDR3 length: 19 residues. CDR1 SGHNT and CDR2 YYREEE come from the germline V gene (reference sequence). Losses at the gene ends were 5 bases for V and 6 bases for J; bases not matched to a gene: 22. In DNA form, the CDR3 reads TGTGCCAGCAGTGACGCCGGGACTAGGGCGGTGGGTTCCGGAAACATTCAGTACTTC. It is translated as CASSDAGTRAVGSGNIQYF.

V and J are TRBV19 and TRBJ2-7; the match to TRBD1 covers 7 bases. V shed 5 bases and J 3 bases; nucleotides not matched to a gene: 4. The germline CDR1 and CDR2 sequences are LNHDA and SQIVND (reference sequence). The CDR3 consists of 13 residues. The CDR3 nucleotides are TGTGCCAGTAGTTCCAGGACAGGCTACGAGCAGTACTTC. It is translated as CASSSRTGYEQYF.

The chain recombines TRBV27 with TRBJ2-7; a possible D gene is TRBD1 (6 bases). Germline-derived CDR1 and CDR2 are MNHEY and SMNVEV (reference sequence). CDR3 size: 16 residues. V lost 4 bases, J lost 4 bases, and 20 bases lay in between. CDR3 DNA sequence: TGTGCCAGCAGTTCCCTGGTGGACAGTAACCTTTACGAGCAGTACTTC. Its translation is CASSSLVDSNLYEQYF.

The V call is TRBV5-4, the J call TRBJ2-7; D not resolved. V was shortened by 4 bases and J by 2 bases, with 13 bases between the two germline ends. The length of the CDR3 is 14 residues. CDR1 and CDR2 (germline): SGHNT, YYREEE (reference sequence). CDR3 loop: CASSPSSLAYEQYF. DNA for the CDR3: TGTGCCAGCAGCCCCTCCTCCCTGGCCTACGAGCAGTACTTC.

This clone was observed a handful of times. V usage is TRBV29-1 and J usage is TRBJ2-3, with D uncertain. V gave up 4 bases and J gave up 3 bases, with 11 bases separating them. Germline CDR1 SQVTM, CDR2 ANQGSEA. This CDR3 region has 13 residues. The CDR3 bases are TGCAGCGTTGTGAAGCAGAGGACAGATACGCAGTATTTT. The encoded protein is CSVVKQRTDTQYF.

The CDR3 sequence is CATSRGQGWLLGNEQFF. The DNA for the CDR3 is TGTGCCACCAGCAGAGGACAGGGGTGGTTGCTGGGCAATGAGCAGTTCTTC. J is TRBJ2-1 and V is TRBV15, with TRBD1 identical over 8 bases. The CDR3 runs 17 residues. Germline assignment: CDR1 LNHNV and CDR2 YYDKDF (reference sequence). Trimming removed 1 base from V and 6 bases from J; junction bases left unmatched: 11. Looking up the rest from reference TRBV15 and TRBJ2-1 gives the full variable domain: DAMVIQNPRYQVTQFGKPVTLSCSQTLNHNVMYWYQQKSSQAPKLLFHYYDKDFNNEADTPDNFQSRRPNTSFCFLDIRSPGLGDTAMYLCATSRGQGWLLGNEQFFGPGTRLTVL.

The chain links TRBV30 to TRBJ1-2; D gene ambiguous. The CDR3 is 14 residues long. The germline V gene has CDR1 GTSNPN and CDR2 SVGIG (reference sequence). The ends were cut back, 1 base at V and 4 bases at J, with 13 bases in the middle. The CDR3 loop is CAWSGRRNLYGYTF. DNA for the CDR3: TGTGCCTGGAGTGGTAGGAGGAACCTCTATGGCTACACCTTC.

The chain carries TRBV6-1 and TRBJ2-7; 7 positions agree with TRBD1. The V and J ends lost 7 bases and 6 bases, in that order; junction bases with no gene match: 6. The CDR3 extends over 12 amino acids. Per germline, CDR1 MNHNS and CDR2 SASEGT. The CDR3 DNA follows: TGTGCCAGCACCCGACAGGGTTTCGAGCAGTACTTC. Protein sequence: CASTRQGFEQYF.

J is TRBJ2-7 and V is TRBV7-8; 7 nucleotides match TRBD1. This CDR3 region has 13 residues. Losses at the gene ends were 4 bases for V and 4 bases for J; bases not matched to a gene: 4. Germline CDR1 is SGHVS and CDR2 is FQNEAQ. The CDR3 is CASSSGQPYEQYF. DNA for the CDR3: TGTGCCAGCAGCTCGGGACAGCCTTACGAGCAGTACTTC.

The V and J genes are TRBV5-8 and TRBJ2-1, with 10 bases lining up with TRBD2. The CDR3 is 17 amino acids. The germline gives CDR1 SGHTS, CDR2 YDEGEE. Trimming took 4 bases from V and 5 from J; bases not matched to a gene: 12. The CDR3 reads CASSLTRSSGGNNEQFF. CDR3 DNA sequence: TGTGCCAGCAGCCTCACCAGATCTAGCGGGGGCAACAATGAGCAGTTCTTC.

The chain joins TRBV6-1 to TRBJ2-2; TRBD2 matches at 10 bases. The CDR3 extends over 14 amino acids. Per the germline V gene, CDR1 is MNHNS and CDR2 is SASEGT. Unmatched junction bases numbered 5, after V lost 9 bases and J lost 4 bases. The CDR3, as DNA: TGTGCCAGTCTAGCGGGAGTTAGCACCGGGGAGCTGTTTTTT. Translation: CASLAGVSTGELFF.

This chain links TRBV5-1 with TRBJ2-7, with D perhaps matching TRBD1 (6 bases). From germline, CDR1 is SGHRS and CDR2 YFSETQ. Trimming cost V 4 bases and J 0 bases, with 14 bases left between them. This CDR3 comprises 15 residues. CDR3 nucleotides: TGCGCCAGCAGCCCTGCCGAGGACAGCTCCTACGAGCAGTACTTC. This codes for CASSPAEDSSYEQYF.

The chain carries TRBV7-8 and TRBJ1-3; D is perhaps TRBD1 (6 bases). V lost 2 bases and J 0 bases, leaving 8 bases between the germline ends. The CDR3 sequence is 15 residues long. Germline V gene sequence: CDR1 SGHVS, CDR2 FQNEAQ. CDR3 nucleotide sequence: TGTGCCAGCAGCTTAAGGGACAACTCTGGAAACACCATATATTTT. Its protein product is CASSLRDNSGNTIYF.

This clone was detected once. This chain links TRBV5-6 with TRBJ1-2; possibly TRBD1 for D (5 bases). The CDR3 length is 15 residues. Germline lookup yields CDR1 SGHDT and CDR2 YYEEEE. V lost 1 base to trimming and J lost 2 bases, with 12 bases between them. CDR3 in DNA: TGTGCCAGCAGCTTGATTGGCAGGGCGAACTATGGCTACACCTTC. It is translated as CASSLIGRANYGYTF.

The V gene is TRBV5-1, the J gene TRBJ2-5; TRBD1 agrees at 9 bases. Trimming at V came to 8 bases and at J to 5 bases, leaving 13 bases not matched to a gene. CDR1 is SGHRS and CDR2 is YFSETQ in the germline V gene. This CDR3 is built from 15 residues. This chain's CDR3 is CASRSTGGAEETQYF. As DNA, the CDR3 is TGCGCCAGTAGAAGTACAGGGGGCGCGGAGGAGACCCAGTACTTC.

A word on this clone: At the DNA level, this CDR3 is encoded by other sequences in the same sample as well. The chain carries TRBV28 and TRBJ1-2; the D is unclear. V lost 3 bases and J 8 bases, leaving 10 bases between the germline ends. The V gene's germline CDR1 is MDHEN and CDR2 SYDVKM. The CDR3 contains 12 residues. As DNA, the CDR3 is TGTGCCAGCAGTTTCGGGGTCGGGGGCTACACCTTC. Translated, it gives CASSFGVGGYTF.

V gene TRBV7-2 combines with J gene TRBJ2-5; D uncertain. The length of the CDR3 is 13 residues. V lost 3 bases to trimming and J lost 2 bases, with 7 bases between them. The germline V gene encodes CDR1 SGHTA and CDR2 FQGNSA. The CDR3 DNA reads TGTGCCAGCAGCTTCGCAGTTCAAGAGACCCAGTACTTC. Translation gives CASSFAVQETQYF. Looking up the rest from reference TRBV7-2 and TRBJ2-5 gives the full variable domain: GAGVSQSPSNKVTEKGKDVELRCDPISGHTALYWYRQSLGQGLEFLIYFQGNSAPDKSGLPSDRFSAERTGGSVSTLTIQRTQQEDSAVYLCASSFAVQETQYFGPGTRLLVL.

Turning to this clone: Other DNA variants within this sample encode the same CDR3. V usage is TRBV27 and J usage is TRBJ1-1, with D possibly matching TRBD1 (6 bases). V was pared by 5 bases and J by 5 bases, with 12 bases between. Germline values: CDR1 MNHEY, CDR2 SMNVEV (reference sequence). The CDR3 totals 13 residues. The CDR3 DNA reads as TGTGCCAGCAGTCTCTCCAGGGGAACTGAAGCTTTCTTT. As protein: CASSLSRGTEAFF.

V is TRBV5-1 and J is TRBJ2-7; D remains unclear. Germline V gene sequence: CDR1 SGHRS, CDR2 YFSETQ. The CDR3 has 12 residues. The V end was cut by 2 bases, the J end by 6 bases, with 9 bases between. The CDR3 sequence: CASSLSAVEQYF. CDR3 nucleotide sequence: TGCGCCAGCAGCTTAAGTGCCGTCGAGCAGTACTTC.

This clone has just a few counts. CDR3 nucleotide sequence: TGTGCCAGCAGTTACTCGAGCCAGGGGAAGGGCTACACCTTC. Its protein is CASSYSSQGKGYTF. The rearrangement uses TRBV6-5 and TRBJ1-2; TRBD1 might be the D (6 bases). V was trimmed by 0 bases and J by 8 bases, leaving 13 bases between them. CDR3 length: 14 amino acids. Germline V gene sequence: CDR1 MNHEY, CDR2 SVGAGI.